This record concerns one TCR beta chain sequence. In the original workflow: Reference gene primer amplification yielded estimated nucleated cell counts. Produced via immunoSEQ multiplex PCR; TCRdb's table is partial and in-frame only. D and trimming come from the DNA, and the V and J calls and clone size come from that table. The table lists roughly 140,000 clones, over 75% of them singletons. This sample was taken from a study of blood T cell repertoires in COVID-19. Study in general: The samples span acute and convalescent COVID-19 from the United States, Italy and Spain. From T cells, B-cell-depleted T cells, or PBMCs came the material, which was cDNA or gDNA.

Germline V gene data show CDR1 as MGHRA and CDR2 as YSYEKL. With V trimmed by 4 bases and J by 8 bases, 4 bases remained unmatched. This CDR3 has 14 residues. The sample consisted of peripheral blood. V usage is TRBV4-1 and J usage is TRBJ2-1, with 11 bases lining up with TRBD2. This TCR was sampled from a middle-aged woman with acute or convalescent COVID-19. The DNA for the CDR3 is TGCGCCAGCAGCCTAGCGGGGGGGCTCGATGAGCAGTTCTTC. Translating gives CASSLAGGLDEQFF.